The 10 T cell receptor beta chains below were found in one sample sequenced in a study of blood T cell repertoires in COVID-19. Produced via immunoSEQ multiplex PCR; TCRdb's table is partial and in-frame only. The sample consists of approximately 290,000 clones, roughly 90% of them appearing once. Sequencing was carried out using PBMCs or T cells enriched from blood (not recorded which). These receptors were collected from a woman younger than 30 with acute COVID-19.

The chain uses TRBV5-1 and TRBJ1-4; D gene unclear. Germline CDR1 reads SGHRS; CDR2 reads YFSETQ. Deletions cut 2 bases from V and 4 bases from J, with 15 bases between. CDR3 size: 16 residues. Here the CDR3 DNA reads TGCGCCAGCAGCTTCTTGACTCGGGATCTTAATGAAAAACTGTTTTTT. Translation gives CASSFLTRDLNEKLFF. The whole variable domain, remainder taken from reference TRBV5-1 and TRBJ1-4, is KAGVTQTPRYLIKTRGQQVTLSCSPISGHRSVSWYQQTPGQGLQFLFEYFSETQRNKGNFPGRFSGRQFSNSRSEMNVSTLELGDSALYLCASSFLTRDLNEKLFFGSGTQLSVL.

The V call is TRBV28, the J call TRBJ1-1, with D possibly TRBD1 on 5 matching bases. The V gene lost 2 bases and the J gene lost 1 base, with 17 bases spanning the gap. The CDR3 runs to 17 residues. Germline V gives CDR1 MDHEN, CDR2 SYDVKM. The DNA of the CDR3 is TGTGCCAGCAGTTTAAGGATGGGGCCACCCTCGAACACTGAAGCTTTCTTT. Its protein product is CASSLRMGPPSNTEAFF.

This chain uses TRBV28 with TRBJ2-2, with D unresolved. Trimming removed 7 bases at V and 4 bases at J, with 13 bases between. This CDR3 has 14 residues. The germline gives CDR1 MDHEN, CDR2 SYDVKM. CDR3 DNA sequence: TGTGCCAGCAAAAAGAGAGTGAGCACCGGGGAGCTGTTTTTT. Translation gives CASKKRVSTGELFF.

The chain carries TRBV28 and TRBJ1-4; the match to TRBD1 covers 8 bases. The CDR3 spans 16 residues. From germline, CDR1 is MDHEN and CDR2 SYDVKM. With V trimmed by 11 bases and J by 3 bases, 14 bases remained unmatched. The CDR3 here is CAGAGGGTLANEKLFF. DNA of the CDR3: TGTGCCGGGGCAGGGGGCGGTACTTTAGCTAATGAAAAACTGTTTTTT. The whole variable domain, filled in from reference TRBV28 and TRBJ1-4, reads DVKVTQSSRYLVKRTGEKVFLECVQDMDHENMFWYRQDPGLGLRLIYFSYDVKMKEKGDIPEGYSVSREKKERFSLILESASTNQTSMYLCAGAGGGTLANEKLFFGSGTQLSVL.

A note on this clone: Other DNA sequences in this sample translate to the same CDR3. V usage is TRBV28 and J usage is TRBJ2-7, with 9 bases lining up with TRBD1. CDR1 and CDR2 from the germline V gene are MDHEN and SYDVKM. The CDR3 loop spans 13 amino acids. V dropped 4 bases and J dropped 2; count of bases not matched to a gene: 0. The CDR3 DNA reads TGTGCCAGCAGTTGGGACAGGGCCTACGAGCAGTACTTC. Protein: CASSWDRAYEQYF.

Here the CDR3 reads CASSFSGTAYGYTF. CDR3 nucleotide sequence: TGCGCCAGCAGCTTTTCCGGGACTGCCTATGGCTACACCTTC. The gene calls are TRBV5-1 and TRBJ1-2, with D maybe TRBD1 (5 bases). The length of the CDR3 is 14 residues. From germline, CDR1 is SGHRS and CDR2 YFSETQ. V was shortened by 2 bases and J by 4 bases, with 12 bases between the two germline ends.

V and J are TRBV14 and TRBJ2-1, with 11 bases fitting TRBD2. This CDR3 contains 16 residues. J lost 3 bases, V lost 3 bases, and 4 bases had no gene match. Per the germline V gene, CDR1 is SGHDN and CDR2 is FVKESK. This CDR3 is CASSHVLAGGYNEQFF. As DNA, the CDR3 is TGTGCCAGCAGCCACGTGCTAGCGGGAGGCTACAATGAGCAGTTCTTC.

The rearrangement joins TRBV18 to TRBJ1-1, with 10 bases aligning to TRBD1. CDR1 is KGHSH, CDR2 LQKENI, per germline. The trim removed 4 bases at V and 5 bases at J, leaving 1 base unmatched. CDR3 length: 13 residues. This CDR3 is CASSQGQGTEAFF. DNA for the CDR3: TGTGCCAGCTCACAGGGACAGGGGACTGAAGCTTTCTTT. The full variable domain, in which reference TRBV18 and TRBJ1-1 provide the parts outside the CDR3, is NAGVMQNPRHLVRRRGQEARLRCSPMKGHSHVYWYRQLPEEGLKFMVYLQKENIIDESGMPKERFSAEFPKEGPSILRIQQVVRGDSAAYFCASSQGQGTEAFFGQGTRLTVV.

This clone was counted a single time. The chain has TRBV12-3 or TRBV12-4 and TRBJ1-2; TRBD1 agrees at 7 bases. The V segment lost 6 bases and the J segment 11 bases; nucleotides outside the gene matches: 12. The CDR3 has 13 amino acids. This chain's CDR3 is CASSPRDSGDYTF. CDR3 coding DNA: TGTGCCAGCAGCCCACGGGACAGCGGTGATTACACCTTC.

The chain has TRBV19 and TRBJ1-2; 10 nucleotides agree with TRBD1. The CDR3 sequence is 15 residues long. The trim removed 5 bases at V and 2 bases at J, leaving 5 bases unmatched. CDR1 is LNHDA, CDR2 SQIVND, per germline (reference sequence). The CDR3 here is CASSGPGQGNYGYTF. DNA for the CDR3: TGTGCCAGTAGTGGGCCGGGACAGGGGAACTATGGCTACACCTTC.